These 27 T cell receptor beta chains were all obtained from the same sample, sequenced in a study of cytomegalovirus exposure and HLA in healthy donors. 13 Jbeta primers and 60 Vbeta primers were used for the PCR. Clones were read by immunoSEQ multiplex PCR, and TCRdb kept only the in-frame ones, dropping some. Of some 130,000 clones listed, approximately 61% are singletons. The sequenced material came from PBMCs. Receptors originate from a human donor in good health.

The chain has TRBV6-5 and TRBJ2-7; 10 bases align to TRBD1. Looked up from germline, CDR1 is MNHEY and CDR2 is SVGAGI. This CDR3 contains 15 residues. Trimming removed 8 bases from V and 2 bases from J; junction bases left unmatched: 9. CDR3 nucleotides: TGTGCCAGCCGCGTATCCGGGACAGGGGCCTACGAGCAGTACTTC. Its protein is CASRVSGTGAYEQYF.

This clone came up once. The J gene is TRBJ2-1, the V gene TRBV29-1; 16 bases fit TRBD2. The germline gives CDR1 SQVTM, CDR2 ANQGSEA. The CDR3 runs 16 residues. V lost 6 bases and J lost 6; bases outside the gene matches: 8. The CDR3 sequence: CSVGGTSGRAINEQFF. As DNA, the CDR3 is TGCAGCGTCGGAGGGACTAGCGGGAGGGCTATCAATGAGCAGTTCTTC.

This chain joins TRBV7-2 and TRBJ2-6; 8 nucleotides agree with TRBD1. After removal of 1 base from V and 3 bases from J, the junction contained 8 bases not matched to a gene. The CDR3 length is 18 residues. Germline V gene data show CDR1 as SGHTA and CDR2 as FQGNSA. For the CDR3, the DNA is TGTGCCAGCAGCTTAGTGGGGCAGGGGGCCGGTGGGGCCAACGTCCTGACTTTC. Translation: CASSLVGQGAGGANVLTF.

This clone was recorded a few times. The chain links TRBV18 to TRBJ2-1; a possible D gene is TRBD2 (6 bases). CDR1 and CDR2 (germline): KGHSH, LQKENI. The V gene lost 0 bases and the J gene lost 5 bases, with 11 bases spanning the gap. The CDR3 is 15 amino acids. The chain's CDR3 is CASSPPSGTNNEQFF. The DNA for the CDR3 is TGTGCCAGCTCACCACCTAGCGGCACGAACAATGAGCAGTTCTTC.

This chain joins TRBV18 and TRBJ1-1; tentatively, D is TRBD1 (5 bases). From germline, CDR1 is KGHSH and CDR2 LQKENI. The germline V and J ends were trimmed by 5 bases and 1 base, with 11 bases remaining between them. This CDR3 region has 14 residues. The CDR3 protein is CASSAMGGNTEAFF. In nucleotides, the CDR3 is TGTGCCAGCTCAGCAATGGGGGGGAACACTGAAGCTTTCTTT.

This chain uses TRBV6-5 with TRBJ2-7; 8 bases are a match to TRBD1. There are 16 residues in the CDR3. Per the germline V gene, CDR1 is MNHEY and CDR2 is SVGAGI. Germline trimming cut 0 bases from V and 2 bases from J; bases unmatched to any gene: 6. The CDR3 coding sequence is TGTGCCAGCAGTTACTCAGGGACAGGCGGGACCTACGAGCAGTACTTC. This codes for CASSYSGTGGTYEQYF.

The chain uses TRBV5-1 and TRBJ2-4; TRBD2 agrees at 7 bases. CDR1 and CDR2 from the germline V gene are SGHRS and YFSETQ. CDR3 length: 18 amino acids. Trimming at V came to 1 base and at J to 1 base, leaving 11 bases not matched to a gene. The CDR3: CASSLRTSLEGAKNIQYF. In DNA form, the CDR3 reads TGCGCCAGCAGCTTGCGGACTAGTCTTGAAGGGGCCAAAAACATTCAGTACTTC.

The rearrangement uses TRBV28 and TRBJ1-2; 7 bases fit TRBD1. Looked up from germline, CDR1 is MDHEN and CDR2 is SYDVKM. The CDR3 loop spans 16 amino acids. Germline trimming cut 5 bases from V and 2 bases from J; bases unmatched to any gene: 11. The CDR3 DNA is TGTGCCAGCAGTCCTAACCGGGACAGCGAAAACTATGGCTACACCTTC. Its protein is CASSPNRDSENYGYTF.

V gene TRBV9 combines with J gene TRBJ1-5; a weak D match, TRBD1 (5 bases). Trimming pared 3 bases from V and 6 bases from J, leaving 13 bases between. From germline, CDR1 is SGDLS and CDR2 YYNGEE. The CDR3 runs to 14 residues. The CDR3 protein is CASSAWEGPQPQHF. The CDR3 DNA reads as TGTGCCAGCAGCGCGTGGGAGGGGCCTCAGCCCCAGCATTTT.

This clone showed up just a few times. The rearrangement joins TRBV9 to TRBJ2-1, with 9 bases aligning to TRBD2. The V gene's germline CDR1 is SGDLS and CDR2 YYNGEE. The J segment lost 5 bases and the V segment lost 2 bases, leaving 2 bases of the junction unmatched. The CDR3 is 14 residues long. The CDR3 loop is CASSVASGDNEQFF. DNA for the CDR3: TGTGCCAGCAGCGTGGCTAGCGGGGACAATGAGCAGTTCTTC.

V and J are TRBV11-1 and TRBJ2-5, with TRBD1 identical over 7 bases. V lost 2 bases to trimming and J lost 2 bases; unmatched junction nucleotides: 5. The CDR3 runs to 15 residues. Germline CDR1 reads SGHAT; CDR2 reads FQDESV (reference sequence). The CDR3 sequence is CASSLSPGGQETQYF. The CDR3 nucleotides are TGTGCCAGCAGCTTATCCCCAGGGGGACAAGAGACCCAGTACTTC.

The rearrangement uses TRBV19 and TRBJ2-1, with D maybe TRBD1 (5 bases). Trimming cost V 5 bases and J 7 bases, with 18 bases left between them. The V gene's germline CDR1 is LNHDA and CDR2 SQIVND (reference sequence). The CDR3 length is 15 residues. The CDR3 nucleotides read TGTGCCAGTAGTCTACGACAGTGGGGTGGGAATGAGCAGTTCTTC. Translation gives CASSLRQWGGNEQFF. The whole variable domain, remainder taken from reference TRBV19 and TRBJ2-1, is DGGITQSPKYLFRKEGQNVTLSCEQNLNHDAMYWYRQDPGQGLRLIYYSQIVNDFQKGDIAEGYSVSREKKESFPLTVTSAQKNPTAFYLCASSLRQWGGNEQFFGPGTRLTVL.

This clone appeared a few times. This chain connects TRBV10-3 to TRBJ1-1; no reliable D call. Per the germline V gene, CDR1 is ENHRY and CDR2 is SYGVKD. The ends were cut back, 0 bases at V and 8 bases at J, with 16 bases in the middle. This CDR3 spans 15 amino acids. DNA of the CDR3: TGTGCCATCAGTGAGTCGACTCGGCCTACCATCGAAGCTTTCTTT. Translation: CAISESTRPTIEAFF.

CDR3 nucleotides: TGTGCCAGCAGCTTTGGGCTAGCGGGAGGTGGAACCGGGGAGCTGTTTTTT. Translated, it gives CASSFGLAGGGTGELFF. V gene TRBV7-8 combines with J gene TRBJ2-2, with TRBD2 identical over 11 bases. V shed 3 bases and J 5 bases; nucleotides not matched to a gene: 8. The CDR3 totals 17 residues. Looked up from germline, CDR1 is SGHVS and CDR2 is FQNEAQ.

The chain links TRBV7-6 to TRBJ2-1, with 10 bases lining up with TRBD2. V lost 4 bases, J lost 4 bases, and 4 bases stayed unmatched. This CDR3 is 15 amino acids long. The germline V gene encodes CDR1 SGHVS and CDR2 FNYEAQ. The CDR3: CASSYGLAAYNEQFF. As DNA, the CDR3 is TGTGCCAGCAGCTACGGACTAGCGGCATACAATGAGCAGTTCTTC.

The chain is built from TRBV6-1 and TRBJ2-7; D perhaps matches TRBD2 (5 bases). Trimming pared 3 bases from V and 2 bases from J, leaving 11 bases between. Germline V gene sequence: CDR1 MNHNS, CDR2 SASEGT. CDR3 size: 14 residues. CDR3 sequence reads: CASSEYTAAYEQYF. The CDR3 DNA follows: TGTGCCAGCAGTGAGTACACAGCGGCCTACGAGCAGTACTTC.

The CDR3 DNA is TGTGTCAGAAGCCCGAGGGCCGGGTTGAACACTGAAGCTTTCTTT. This gives the protein CVRSPRAGLNTEAFF. The chain carries TRBV7-5 and TRBJ1-1. TRBV7-5 is flagged as a pseudogene. The CDR3 has 15 residues.

This rearrangement joins TRBV5-1 to TRBJ1-2; D is perhaps TRBD1 (6 bases). The CDR3 is 14 amino acids. The germline V gene has CDR1 SGHRS and CDR2 YFSETQ. Trimming took off 0 bases at V and 7 bases at J, with 13 bases between the two ends. The CDR3 bases are TGCGCCAGCAGCTTGGCGACCCAGGGGTCTGGCTACACCTTC. Its protein is CASSLATQGSGYTF.

The chain joins TRBV5-5 to TRBJ2-7, with 7 positions matching TRBD1. V gave up 0 bases and J gave up 3 bases; unmatched junction bases: 3. This CDR3 is 14 amino acids long. From germline, CDR1 is SGHKS and CDR2 YYEKEE (reference sequence). The CDR3 is CASSLGQGVYEQYF. CDR3 DNA: TGTGCCAGCAGCTTGGGACAGGGAGTCTACGAGCAGTACTTC.

This clone was seen a few times. The rearrangement links TRBV5-4 to TRBJ1-1; 7 nucleotides line up with TRBD1. This CDR3 has 15 amino acids. CDR1 is SGHNT, CDR2 YYREEE, per germline (reference sequence). J gave up 1 base and V 0 bases, and 3 bases lay outside the gene matches. This CDR3 reads CASSLGRGENTEAFF. The CDR3 DNA reads as TGTGCCAGCAGCTTGGGCAGGGGGGAGAACACTGAAGCTTTCTTT.

The chain combines TRBV28 with TRBJ1-5, with unresolved D. The CDR3 has 17 amino acids. Germline loops: CDR1 MDHEN, CDR2 SYDVKM. The V end lost 2 bases, the J end lost 4 bases, and 18 bases lay between the germline ends. The CDR3 DNA follows: TGTGCCAGCAGTTTAGGTCGTCTCGGGATGAGTAATCAGCCCCAGCATTTT. Amino acids: CASSLGRLGMSNQPQHF.

Only a few counts were recorded for this clone. Distinct nucleotide sequences in the sample also encode this CDR3. The gene calls are TRBV5-1 and TRBJ1-1; D ambiguous. This CDR3 spans 13 amino acids. In germline, CDR1 is SGHRS, CDR2 YFSETQ. V was shortened by 4 bases and J by 0 bases, with 7 bases between the two germline ends. Here the CDR3 reads CASSLDLNTEAFF. CDR3 coding DNA: TGCGCCAGCAGCCTAGATTTGAACACTGAAGCTTTCTTT.

In this sample, this clone turned up a few times. The chain recombines TRBV10-3 with TRBJ2-7, with TRBD2 matching 8 bases. This CDR3 has 17 residues. V shed 4 bases and J 6 bases; nucleotides not matched to a gene: 17. Looked up from germline, CDR1 is ENHRY and CDR2 is SYGVKD. This CDR3 is CAISGASGHGGAVEQYF. The CDR3 DNA follows: TGTGCCATCAGTGGGGCTAGCGGGCACGGAGGGGCGGTCGAGCAGTACTTC.

The V and J genes are TRBV6-5 and TRBJ2-1; 9 nucleotides agree with TRBD2. Trimming at V came to 6 bases and at J to 12 bases, leaving 15 bases not matched to a gene. The CDR3 consists of 15 residues. CDR1 is MNHEY and CDR2 is SVGAGI in the germline V gene. The CDR3 region has the DNA TGTGCCAGCAGCCTCCTAGCGGGATCCGTCGAAGGGCAGTTCTTC. Translating it yields CASSLLAGSVEGQFF.

The V and J genes are TRBV7-9 and TRBJ2-1, with TRBD1 identical over 10 bases. J gave up 4 bases and V 2 bases, and 5 bases lay outside the gene matches. The germline CDR1 and CDR2 sequences are SEHNR and FQNEAQ (reference sequence). There are 16 residues in the CDR3. The CDR3 protein is CASSLNGQGGYNEQFF. The CDR3 DNA follows: TGTGCCAGCAGCTTAAATGGACAGGGGGGGTACAATGAGCAGTTCTTC.

The J gene is TRBJ2-3, the V gene TRBV27; TRBD2 aligns across 8 bases. The V segment lost 7 bases and the J segment 2 bases; nucleotides outside the gene matches: 5. The CDR3 is made up of 14 amino acids. Germline CDR1 is MNHEY and CDR2 is SMNVEV (reference sequence). In DNA, the CDR3 is TGTGCCAGCAAGACTAGCGAGGCCACAGATACGCAGTATTTT. Residues: CASKTSEATDTQYF.

In its sample, this clone was seen a few times. This sequence joins TRBV7-8 and TRBJ2-7; 8 nucleotides align to TRBD1. V shed 0 bases, J shed 4 bases, and the junction held 5 bases outside the gene matches. CDR3 size: 15 residues. Germline CDR1 and CDR2: SGHVS and FQNEAQ. The CDR3 nucleotides are TGTGCCAGCAGCTTAGCCCCACAGGGGGTTTACGAGCAGTACTTC. Translated, it gives CASSLAPQGVYEQYF.